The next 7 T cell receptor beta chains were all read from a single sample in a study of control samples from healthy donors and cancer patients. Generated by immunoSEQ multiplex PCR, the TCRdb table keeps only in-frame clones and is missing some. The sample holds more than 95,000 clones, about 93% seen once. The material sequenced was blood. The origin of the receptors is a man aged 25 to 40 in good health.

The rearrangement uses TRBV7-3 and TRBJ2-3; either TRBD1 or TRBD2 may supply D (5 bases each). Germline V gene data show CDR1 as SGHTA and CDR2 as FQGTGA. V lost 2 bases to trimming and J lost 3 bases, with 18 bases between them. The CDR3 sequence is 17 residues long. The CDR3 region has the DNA TGTGCCAGCAGCTTATATGGGGCGGGCCCAGGAACAGATACGCAGTATTTT. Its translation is CASSLYGAGPGTDTQYF.

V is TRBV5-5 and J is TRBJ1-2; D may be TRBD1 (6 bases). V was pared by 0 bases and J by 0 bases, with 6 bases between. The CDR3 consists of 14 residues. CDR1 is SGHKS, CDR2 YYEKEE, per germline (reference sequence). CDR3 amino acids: CASSLGDTNYGYTF. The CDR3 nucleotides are TGTGCCAGCAGCTTGGGGGACACTAACTATGGCTACACCTTC.

Here the CDR3 reads CASGSQIYNEQFF. The CDR3 DNA sequence: TGTGCTAGTGGATCACAGATTTACAATGAGCAGTTCTTC. The chain recombines TRBV12-5 with TRBJ2-1; D gene unclear. CDR1 and CDR2 (germline): LGHNT, FRNRAP. Trimming cost V 6 bases and J 4 bases, with 10 bases left between them. CDR3 length: 13 residues.

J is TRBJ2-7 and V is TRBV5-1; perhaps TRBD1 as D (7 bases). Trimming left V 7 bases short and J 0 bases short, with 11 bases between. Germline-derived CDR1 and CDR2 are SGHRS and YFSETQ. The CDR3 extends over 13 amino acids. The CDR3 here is CASSRGVSYEQYF. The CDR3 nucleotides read TGCGCCAGCTCCAGGGGGGTCTCCTACGAGCAGTACTTC.

The CDR3, as DNA: TGTGCCAGCAGTGGCTTCGCCGCGGAGACAGGGGTTAATTCACCCCTCCACTTT. It encodes CASSGFAAETGVNSPLHF. V gene TRBV25-1 combines with J gene TRBJ1-6; TRBD1 agrees at 8 bases. Germline values: CDR1 MGHDK, CDR2 SYGVNS. V was clipped by 4 bases and J by 6 bases; unmatched bases: 14. CDR3 size: 18 residues.

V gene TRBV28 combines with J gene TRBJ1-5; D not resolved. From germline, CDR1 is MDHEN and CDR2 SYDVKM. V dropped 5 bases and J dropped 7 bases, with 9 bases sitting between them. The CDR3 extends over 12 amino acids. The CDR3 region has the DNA TGTGCCAGCAGTCGGGAAGCGCAGCCCCAGCATTTT. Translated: CASSREAQPQHF.

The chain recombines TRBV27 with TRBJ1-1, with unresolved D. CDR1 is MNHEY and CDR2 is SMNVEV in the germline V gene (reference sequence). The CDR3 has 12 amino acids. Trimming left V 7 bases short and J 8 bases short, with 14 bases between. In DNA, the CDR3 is TGTGCCAGCACCCCGATGGGCGGAGAAGCTTTCTTT. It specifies CASTPMGGEAFF.